The clone carrying this T cell receptor beta chain was counted only a few times. The antigen remains undetermined. The CDR3 is 15 residues long. V was trimmed by 0 bases and J by 6 bases, leaving 13 bases between them. In germline, CDR1 is SGDLS, CDR2 YYNGEE. For the second PCR, which ran for about 6 to 11 cycles, a sample-barcoded 5' primer and a J-beta primer mix were used. TCRdb re-called the 5' RACE reads with MiXCR, one entry per CDR3 protein. This sample carries over a million distinct CDR3 sequences, around two fifths of them seen once, and the ten largest clones take roughly 7.9%. The entry originates in a study of blood T cells in healthy people across ages. Study observations and caveats: With naive T cell percentage, TCR beta diversity showed a strong correlation. TCR beta diversity, measured per million T cells, fell in a roughly linear way with age.

The sample taken for sequencing was blood. The source is a woman younger than 30 in good health. The chain is built from TRBV9 and TRBJ2-4, with D hard to call. CDR3 loop: CASSVGSGHGNIQYF. CDR3 nucleotides: TGTGCCAGCAGCGTAGGATCTGGGCACGGAAACATTCAGTACTTC.